The source of this TCR beta chain is a study of T cells in Graves' hyperthyroidism and ophthalmopathy. RNA transcripts yielded amplified TCR beta CDR3 regions. Initially, a first-round RT-PCR of the TCR CDR3 employed the HTBI primer set. TCRdb reanalysed the multiplex PCR reads using MiXCR and keeps one entry per CDR3 protein. This table has roughly 420,000 distinct CDR3 sequences, roughly an eighth appearing once. Among the patients, aged 18 to 65, hyperthyroidism was newly diagnosed and had lasted under 2 months. Diagnoses used clinical symptoms, serum thyroxine and TRAb, thyroid ultrasound and orbital computed tomography. From approximately 9.1 ml of fresh peripheral blood, PBMCs were isolated. Study conclusions and caveats: Expanded thyroid clonotypes (above 0.001) were mostly also found in blood.

The CDR3 is 16 residues long. V lost 5 bases and J 0 bases, leaving 17 bases between the germline ends. The germline V gene has CDR1 DFQATT and CDR2 SNEGSKA (reference sequence). There are many counts of this clonotype. Its antigen remains unknown. This sequence joins TRBV20-1 and TRBJ2-4; D gene unclear. The receptor was derived from a woman younger than 35 with Graves' hyperthyroidism. The sequencing input was blood. CDR3 DNA: TGCAGTGCTTATATTACGGCGCGAATAGCCAAAAACATTCAGTACTTC. The encoded protein is CSAYITARIAKNIQYF.